The clone carrying this TCR beta chain registers medium-sized by frequency. Its antigen is not identified. TRB was amplified from around 0.25 ug of peripheral blood genomic DNA per sample. In germline, CDR1 is SGHAT, CDR2 FQDESV (reference sequence). The CDR3 is 18 residues long. This entry comes from a study of T cell clusters in autoimmune cytopenias. Findings and caveats of the study: Clustering suggested that physiological T cell clusters were missing in primary autoimmune cytopenia patients.

TRB was amplified by touch-down multiplex PCR, primer pools A and B combined. TCRdb re-called the multiplex PCR reads; every CDR3 protein appears as one record, without DNA. The table for this sample gives 7,000 or so distinct CDR3 sequences. Separately, the same data were catalogued under a study of T cell repertoires in aging, cancer and after chemotherapy. That work contributes: Donor ages fell into six groups from 30 or younger up to 70 or older.

The V gene is TRBV11-1, the J gene TRBJ2-1; TCRdb proposes TRBD1, but this gene call is untestable without DNA. The origin of this receptor is a human donor in good health. The specimen sequenced was peripheral blood. The CDR3 region is CASHKAGAGSWAGGEQFF. Supplemented by reference TRBV11-1 and TRBJ2-1, the full variable domain reads EAEVAQSPRYKITEKSQAVAFWCDPISGHATLYWYRQILGQGPELLVQFQDESVVDDSQLPKDRFSAERLKGVDSTLKIQPAELGDSAMYLCASHKAGAGSWAGGEQFFGPGTRLTVL.